The clone carrying this TCR beta chain was detected ten times or more. Its antigen is not identified. These data are taken from a study of breast tumors, draining lymph nodes, adjacent tissues. Study-wide results and limits: Compared with lymph nodes, tumors were less diverse; compared with nontumor tissue, more. The data were judged consistent with most tumor T cells coming from lymph node and expanding in tumor. Tumor T cell lymph node origin was a supported hypothesis, not proven. Tumor and nontumor repertoires were significantly more similar in luminal-like than in basal-like breast cancer.

TCRdb analysed the multiplex PCR reads with MiXCR anew, one entry per CDR3 protein. The sample carries roughly 80,000 distinct CDR3 sequences, roughly a fifth recorded once. Axillary draining lymph nodes of breast cancer patients supplied the node samples. The germline V gene encodes CDR1 SGHVS and CDR2 FQNEAQ. Deletions cut 2 bases from V and 8 bases from J, with 15 bases between. This CDR3 region has 15 residues. The receptor's source is a female donor with breast cancer. Some clones in this sample may be carry-over from other donors' samples. The sample comprised axillary lymph node tissue. The V gene is TRBV7-8, the J gene TRBJ1-4; D possibly corresponds to TRBD1 (5 bases). CDR3 sequence reads: CASSLSGGAGEKLFF. The CDR3 coding sequence is TGTGCCAGCAGCTTATCGGGCGGGGCGGGAGAAAAACTGTTTTTT. Together with reference TRBV7-8 and TRBJ1-4, the CDR3 gives the full variable domain: GAGVSQSPRYKVAKRGQDVALRCDPISGHVSLFWYQQALGQGPEFLTYFQNEAQLDKSGLPSDRFFAERPEGSVSTLKIQRTQQEDSAVYLCASSLSGGAGEKLFFGSGTQLSVL.